Below, 29 T cell receptor beta chains from the same sample are listed, as sequenced in a study of T cell responses to AZD1222 COVID-19 vaccine. Produced via immunoSEQ multiplex PCR; TCRdb's table is partial and in-frame only. The sample has around 150,000 clones, 90% seen once; the top ten hold less than 3.5%. The sample here was peripheral blood, taken 28 days after the second AZD1222 dose. The receptors here all came from an adult who received the AZD1222 COVID-19 vaccine.

This chain connects TRBV5-1 to TRBJ2-7; tentatively, D is TRBD2 (6 bases). Trimming took off 0 bases at V and 3 bases at J, with 10 bases between the two ends. CDR1 is SGHRS and CDR2 is YFSETQ in the germline V gene. This CDR3 contains 14 residues. The CDR3 bases are TGCGCCAGCAGCTTGGCAGCGGGTGACTACGAGCAGTACTTC. This translates into CASSLAAGDYEQYF.

This chain uses TRBV15 with TRBJ1-1; D unresolved. Germline lookup yields CDR1 LNHNV and CDR2 YYDKDF (reference sequence). The CDR3 is made up of 14 amino acids. V shed 0 bases and J shed 6 bases, with 11 bases lying between them. CDR3 nucleotide sequence: TGTGCCACCAGCAGAGATCTGGAGAGGGCTGAAGCTTTCTTT. Translating gives CATSRDLERAEAFF.

This sequence joins TRBV10-3 and TRBJ2-5; D not resolved. V was cut by 3 bases and J by 1 base, with 3 bases left in between. CDR1 and CDR2 (germline): ENHRY, SYGVKD. The CDR3 extends over 12 amino acids. Here the CDR3 reads CAISDFQETQYF. As DNA, the CDR3 is TGTGCCATCAGTGACTTCCAAGAGACCCAGTACTTC.

This chain joins TRBV28 and TRBJ1-5; D may be TRBD1 (6 bases). The CDR3 length is 15 residues. Looked up from germline, CDR1 is MDHEN and CDR2 is SYDVKM. Trimming stripped 10 bases from V and 4 bases from J, with 20 bases between. CDR3 protein: CATGEGGGRNQPQHF. The CDR3 DNA is TGTGCCACCGGGGAAGGGGGAGGGAGAAATCAGCCCCAGCATTTT.

The chain combines TRBV27 with TRBJ2-5, with TRBD2 matching over 7 bases. This CDR3 has 16 amino acids. CDR1 is MNHEY and CDR2 is SMNVEV in the germline V gene (reference sequence). The V gene end was trimmed by 2 bases and the J gene end by 2 bases; junction bases not matched to a gene: 8. CDR3 nucleotides: TGTGCCAGCAGTTTAAGTAGCGGACTAGGGCAAGAGACCCAGTACTTC. The encoded protein is CASSLSSGLGQETQYF.

The chain combines TRBV19 with TRBJ2-2, with 7 bases identical to TRBD1. Germline loops: CDR1 LNHDA, CDR2 SQIVND (reference sequence). The CDR3 consists of 15 residues. J was trimmed by 2 bases and V by 6 bases; bases with no gene match: 6. CDR3 loop: CASRRDRDNTGELFF. DNA of the CDR3: TGTGCCAGTAGACGCGACAGGGATAACACCGGGGAGCTGTTTTTT.

J is TRBJ2-4 and V is TRBV7-2, with D hard to call. V gave up 2 bases and J gave up 7 bases, with 3 bases separating them. The CDR3 sequence is 11 residues long. Germline V gene data show CDR1 as SGHTA and CDR2 as FQGNSA. Written as DNA, the CDR3 is TGTGCCAGCAGCTTAACTAACATTCAGTACTTC. Translated, it gives CASSLTNIQYF.

To note about this clone: One junction end disagrees with the germline gene, perhaps due to a read error. This chain connects TRBV24-1 to TRBJ2-2, with a tentative D call TRBD1 (5 bases). Looked up from germline, CDR1 is KGHDR and CDR2 is SFDVKD. The CDR3 spans 14 residues. DNA for the CDR3: TGTGCCACTAGTGTAGGGGCGAACACCGGGGAGCTGTTTTTT. Translating gives CATSVGANTGELFF.

J is TRBJ2-1 and V is TRBV20-1; D possibly corresponds to TRBD1 (5 bases). Germline lookup yields CDR1 DFQATT and CDR2 SNEGSKA (reference sequence). V was pared by 5 bases and J by 7 bases, with 9 bases between. The CDR3 length is 11 residues. The CDR3 loop reads CSAAQGNEQFF. The CDR3 DNA is TGCAGTGCTGCTCAGGGTAATGAGCAGTTCTTC.

This clone came up once. In nucleotides, the CDR3 is TGCGCCAGCAGCCAAGATCTCCGGGGTCTCTACGAGCAGTACTTC. This gives the protein CASSQDLRGLYEQYF. The chain couples TRBV4-1 to TRBJ2-7, with a tentative D call TRBD2 (5 bases). The CDR3 runs 15 residues. Germline V gene data show CDR1 as MGHRA and CDR2 as YSYEKL. V was pared by 0 bases and J by 3 bases, with 12 bases between.

This chain joins TRBV11-2 and TRBJ2-7; TRBD2 might be the D (6 bases). Trimming stripped 0 bases from V and 5 bases from J, with 14 bases between. CDR1 and CDR2 from the germline V gene are SGHAT and FQNNGV. The CDR3 is 15 residues long. CDR3 bases: TGTGCCAGCAGCTTAGACGGGCTAGCGCTCGACGAGCAGTACTTC. Protein sequence: CASSLDGLALDEQYF.

The chain has TRBV23-1 and TRBJ2-7; TRBD2 agrees at 7 bases. TRBV23-1 is labeled an ORF, and its function is uncertain. Germline trimming cut 6 bases from V and 2 bases from J; bases unmatched to any gene: 7. The CDR3 totals 14 residues. This chain's CDR3 is CASRGRAHPYEQYF. DNA for the CDR3: TGCGCCAGCAGGGGGAGGGCTCACCCCTACGAGCAGTACTTC.

This clone was picked up one time. The J gene is TRBJ1-5, the V gene TRBV27; tentative D call: TRBD1 (6 bases). The CDR3 loop spans 16 amino acids. With 7 bases removed from V and 2 bases from J, the gap between germline ends came to 18 bases. Germline CDR1 and CDR2: MNHEY and SMNVEV (reference sequence). The CDR3 reads CASKAGAAAGNQPQHF. As DNA, the CDR3 is TGTGCCAGCAAGGCAGGGGCCGCGGCTGGCAATCAGCCCCAGCATTTT.

The chain recombines TRBV9 with TRBJ1-1; D gene unclear. Trimming shortened V by 6 bases and J by 1 base, and 13 bases separated the two germline ends. The CDR3 consists of 14 residues. Germline V lookup: CDR1 SGDLS, CDR2 YYNGEE. The CDR3 DNA sequence: TGTGCCAGCACCAGTATTGGCCGGAACACTGAAGCTTTCTTT. Its protein is CASTSIGRNTEAFF.

A single count supports this clone. The rearrangement links TRBV7-9 to TRBJ1-5; TRBD1 might be the D (5 bases). Between the trimmed V and J ends, which lost 3 bases and 5 bases, there was a span of 8 bases. The germline V gene has CDR1 SEHNR and CDR2 FQNEAQ (reference sequence). The CDR3 is 13 residues long. CDR3 loop: CASSLGEYQPQHF. For the CDR3, the DNA is TGTGCCAGCAGCTTGGGGGAATATCAGCCCCAGCATTTT.

The CDR3 nucleotides are TGTGCCTGGAGCCGCGGACTAGCAGGCACAGATACGCAGTATTTT. Protein product: CAWSRGLAGTDTQYF. V and J are TRBV30 and TRBJ2-3, with 8 positions matching TRBD2. Germline trimming cut 3 bases from V and 1 base from J; bases unmatched to any gene: 6. Germline V lookup: CDR1 GTSNPN, CDR2 SVGIG (reference sequence). The CDR3 runs 15 residues.

The chain links TRBV7-7 to TRBJ2-5, with D maybe TRBD1 (5 bases). The CDR3 runs to 14 residues. Germline V gene sequence: CDR1 SSHAT, CDR2 FNYEAQ (reference sequence). Trimming removed 1 base from V and 5 bases from J, with 11 bases in between. The CDR3 is CASSLEAGLETQYF. CDR3 coding DNA: TGTGCCAGCAGCTTAGAAGCAGGGTTGGAGACCCAGTACTTC.

The chain links TRBV6-5 to TRBJ1-1; unclear D gene. V was shortened by 7 bases and J by 0 bases, with 9 bases between the two germline ends. The CDR3 consists of 13 residues. Germline CDR1 and CDR2: MNHEY and SVGAGI. CDR3 sequence reads: CASTGTMNTEAFF. The DNA for the CDR3 is TGTGCCAGCACAGGAACCATGAACACTGAAGCTTTCTTT.

Worth noting for this clone: In the same sample, other DNA sequences code for this CDR3. The chain couples TRBV5-4 to TRBJ2-7, with TRBD2 matching 8 bases. Germline CDR1 is SGHNT and CDR2 is YYREEE (reference sequence). The CDR3 spans 14 residues. The V gene end was trimmed by 1 base and the J gene end by 3 bases; junction bases not matched to a gene: 3. This CDR3 reads CASSLRGGNYEQYF. CDR3 coding DNA: TGTGCCAGCAGCTTGCGGGGGGGGAACTACGAGCAGTACTTC.

V is TRBV3-1 (or the pseudogene TRBV3-2) and J is TRBJ1-4; D possibly corresponds to TRBD1 (6 bases). This CDR3 spans 15 amino acids. V was trimmed by 1 base and J by 5 bases, leaving 11 bases between them. In germline, CDR1 is LGHDT, CDR2 YNNKEL (reference sequence). CDR3 DNA: TGTGCCAGCAGCCAAGGTCAGGGGTGGAATGAAAAACTGTTTTTT. Protein sequence: CASSQGQGWNEKLFF.

This clone was recorded a few times. This sequence joins TRBV3-1 (or the pseudogene TRBV3-2) and TRBJ1-1; D gene unclear. V lost 1 base to trimming and J lost 5 bases, with 5 bases between them. The CDR3 runs 12 residues. CDR1 is LGHDT, CDR2 YNNKEL, per germline (reference sequence). The CDR3 DNA sequence: TGTGCCAGCAGCCAAGGCTTTACTGAAGCTTTCTTT. Translation gives CASSQGFTEAFF.

The rearrangement uses TRBV16 and TRBJ1-2; 7 bases align to TRBD1. Germline V gene sequence: CDR1 KGHSY, CDR2 FQNENV. Trimming at V came to 0 bases and at J to 4 bases, leaving 5 bases not matched to a gene. This CDR3 spans 15 amino acids. CDR3 in DNA: TGTGCCAGCAGCCAATCTAGACAGGGACCCTATGGCTACACCTTC. Protein: CASSQSRQGPYGYTF.

The chain couples TRBV7-6 to TRBJ1-1; 7 nucleotides line up with TRBD1. CDR1 and CDR2 from the germline V gene are SGHVS and FNYEAQ. V dropped 5 bases and J dropped 0; count of bases not matched to a gene: 21. CDR3 size: 20 residues. In DNA, the CDR3 is TGTGCCAGCAGCCAGAGCTGGGGGGAAGGGACAGCGAATTTGAACACTGAAGCTTTCTTT. This gives the protein CASSQSWGEGTANLNTEAFF.

V usage is TRBV19 and J usage is TRBJ2-3; 7 bases agree with TRBD2. The trim removed 6 bases at V and 2 bases at J, leaving 5 bases unmatched. CDR1 and CDR2 (germline): LNHDA, SQIVND (reference sequence). The CDR3 is made up of 14 amino acids. CDR3 in amino acids: CASSYGDYTDTQYF. DNA of the CDR3: TGTGCCAGTAGCTATGGGGACTACACAGATACGCAGTATTTT.

The rearrangement uses TRBV27 and TRBJ1-4, with 10 bases matching TRBD1. The V gene end was trimmed by 6 bases and the J gene end by 6 bases; junction bases not matched to a gene: 10. The CDR3 totals 16 residues. The germline V gene encodes CDR1 MNHEY and CDR2 SMNVEV (reference sequence). The CDR3 loop is CASSSVGGQGHEKLFF. In nucleotides, the CDR3 is TGTGCCAGCAGCTCGGTCGGGGGACAGGGGCATGAAAAACTGTTTTTT.

This clone was seen more than once but under ten times. The chain combines TRBV5-6 with TRBJ2-1, with 8 nucleotides matching TRBD1. The J segment lost 5 bases and the V segment lost 3 bases, leaving 7 bases of the junction unmatched. Germline values: CDR1 SGHDT, CDR2 YYEEEE. The CDR3 is made up of 15 amino acids. Written as DNA, the CDR3 is TGTGCCAGCAGCTCTGACAGGGGAGGCCACAATGAGCAGTTCTTC. Its translation is CASSSDRGGHNEQFF. The entire variable domain, with the rest obtained from reference TRBV5-6 and TRBJ2-1, is as follows: DAGVTQSPTHLIKTRGQQVTLRCSPKSGHDTVSWYQQALGQGPQFIFQYYEEEERQRGNFPDRFSGHQFPNYSSELNVNALLLGDSALYLCASSSDRGGHNEQFFGPGTRLTVL.

This rearrangement joins TRBV5-4 to TRBJ2-2; tentatively, D is TRBD2 (5 bases). Germline lookup yields CDR1 SGHNT and CDR2 YYREEE (reference sequence). This CDR3 spans 15 amino acids. Trimming removed 6 bases at V and 5 bases at J, with 17 bases between. Here the CDR3 reads CASTKDGILTGELFF. The CDR3 nucleotides are TGTGCCAGCACCAAGGACGGGATTCTGACCGGGGAGCTGTTTTTT.

The rearrangement uses TRBV3-1 (or the pseudogene TRBV3-2) and TRBJ1-1; D not certain. Germline lookup yields CDR1 LGHDT and CDR2 YNNKEL (reference sequence). CDR3 length equals 14 residues. V dropped 4 bases and J dropped 2 bases, with 11 bases sitting between them. The CDR3: CASSPLGYNTEAFF. The CDR3 DNA reads as TGTGCCAGCAGCCCCCTAGGATATAACACTGAAGCTTTCTTT.

V is TRBV9 and J is TRBJ2-7, with TRBD2 identical over 11 bases. This CDR3 spans 14 amino acids. After removal of 3 bases from V and 6 bases from J, the junction contained 5 bases not matched to a gene. Germline-derived CDR1 and CDR2 are SGDLS and YYNGEE. CDR3 bases: TGTGCCAGCAGCGAGGGACTAGCGGAGGGCGAGCAGTACTTC. Protein sequence: CASSEGLAEGEQYF.